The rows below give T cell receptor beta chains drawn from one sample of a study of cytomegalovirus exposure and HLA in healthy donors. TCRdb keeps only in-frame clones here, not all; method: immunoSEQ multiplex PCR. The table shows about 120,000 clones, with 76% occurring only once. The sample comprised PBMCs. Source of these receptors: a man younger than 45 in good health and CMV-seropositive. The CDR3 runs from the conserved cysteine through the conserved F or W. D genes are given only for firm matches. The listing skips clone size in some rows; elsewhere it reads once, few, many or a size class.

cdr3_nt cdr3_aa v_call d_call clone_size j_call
TGTGCCAGCAGTACCATGGGGGGGGAGGAAAAACTGTTTTTT CASSTMGGEEKLFF TRBV6-5 NA NA TRBJ1-4
TGTGCCAGTACCCTGCGAGCGGGGGGCGATGGCTATGGCTACACCTTC CASTLRAGGDGYGYTF TRBV19 NA NA TRBJ1-2
TGTGCCAGTTCCGGACAGGGAGGCAATCAGCCCCAGCATTTT CASSGQGGNQPQHF TRBV19 TRBD1 NA TRBJ1-5
TGTGCCAGCAGCTTATTTAGGTGGAGGGTGAACACCTTC CASSLFRWRVNTF TRBV7-2 NA NA TRBJ1-2
TGTGCCAGCAGCCAGCGGGCGGCAACTAATGAAAAACTGTTTTTT CASSQRAATNEKLFF TRBV6-6 NA NA TRBJ1-4
TGTGCTAGCAGCTTAAATCTGGGGACAACGGAGACCGGGGAGCTGTTTTTT CASSLNLGTTETGELFF TRBV7-7 NA NA TRBJ2-2
TGTGCCAGCAGCACCACGACAGGGCCCCTCACAGATACGCAGTATTTT CASSTTTGPLTDTQYF TRBV4-2 TRBD1 NA TRBJ2-3
TGTGCCAGTAGTCGAAGCGGCTCTGGAAACACCATATATTTT CASSRSGSGNTIYF TRBV19 NA NA TRBJ1-3
TGTGCCAGCAGACTAGCGGGGGAAGAGACCCAGTACTTC CASRLAGEETQYF TRBV5-4 TRBD2 NA TRBJ2-5
TGTGCCAGCAGCTCCTTCCCGGCCAGGGGAAACTATGGCTACACCTTC CASSSFPARGNYGYTF TRBV7-6 NA few TRBJ1-2
TGTGCCAGCAGCTTAGAGCGGGGGGCCCTGGAGACCCAGTACTTC CASSLERGALETQYF TRBV7-9 TRBD2 once TRBJ2-5
TGTGCCAGCATCCGGGGGGAGGTGACATACAATGAGCAGTTCTTC CASIRGEVTYNEQFF TRBV28 TRBD2 NA TRBJ2-1
TGTGCCAGCAGCGCCGAGGGGGCCGGGGAGCTGTTTTTT CASSAEGAGELFF TRBV7-9 NA once TRBJ2-2
TGTGCCAGCCAGACAGGGGTTCTGACTGAAGCTTTCTTT CASQTGVLTEAFF TRBV27 TRBD1 once TRBJ1-1
TGTGCCATCAGTGACGGGACAGCCACAGATACGCAGTATTTT CAISDGTATDTQYF TRBV10-3 TRBD1 once TRBJ2-3
TGTGCCACAAAAGCCGGTGAGCAGTTCTTC CATKAGEQFF TRBV19 NA NA TRBJ2-1